In this sample, the clone carrying this T cell receptor beta chain turned up many times. This entry comes from a study of T cells after yellow fever vaccination. This CDR3 is 16 amino acids long. Trimming removed 6 bases at V and 0 bases at J, with 18 bases between. Regarding the study as a whole: The sorted memory subsets sampled on day 0 contained almost no detectable vaccine-responding clonotypes. Though it reached lower strength, the secondary response hit its peak faster, day 5 versus 15.

UMIs and a universal primer site were added when TCR cDNA was made by 5'RACE template switching. Each CDR3 protein is one row after TCRdb ran MiXCR on the 5' RACE reads. Here the sample spans 15,000 to 20,000 distinct CDR3 sequences, about 4% being singletons. This TCR was sampled from a man aged 30-40 years who received the YFV17D yellow fever vaccine. The rearrangement joins TRBV12-3 or TRBV12-4 to TRBJ2-7, with D perhaps TRBD2 (5 bases). Source: PBMCs, either bulk or a sorted T-cell subset (CD4+, CD8+, memory, or dextramer-sorted; not recorded which), taken 15 days after the yellow fever booster vaccination. CDR3 in amino acids: CASSQVTGKTSYEQYF. CDR3 nucleotides: TGTGCCAGCAGCCAGGTCACGGGGAAGACCTCCTACGAGCAGTACTTC.